This TCR beta chain came from a study of T-cell reconstitution after alpha-beta-depleted transplantation in children. General observations from the study: Fresh T-cell production supplied most of the T-cell counts and diversity seen one year after transplant. In patients about two months after transplant, alpha-beta T cells reportedly arose from several hundred expanded graft clones. Recipient T cells and thymic progenitors that survived gave rise to the high TCRbeta diversity observed at day 60 in some patients.

To note about this clonotype: The target antigen is unknown.

The CDR3 sequence is 16 residues long. Between the trimmed V and J ends, which lost 4 bases and 3 bases, there was a span of 19 bases. Germline CDR1 and CDR2: SGHDT and YYEEEE. Preparing the TCRbeta library involved the use of unique molecular identifiers. TCRdb itself ran the PCR reads through MiXCR, one entry per CDR3 protein. The sample yields fewer than 150,000 distinct CDR3 sequences, 9.7% seen once. The chain has TRBV5-6 and TRBJ2-5, with a possible D match to TRBD2 (6 bases). The sequencing here drew on PBMCs, mostly from graft donor cells, taken 180 days after TCRalphabeta/CD19-depleted stem cell transplant. The TCR was taken from a girl under three years old who had a stem cell transplant for combined immunodeficiency, so the T cells may come from the graft donor. Written as DNA, the CDR3 is TGTGCCAGCAGCCGACCGGGACTCCTTACTAAAGAGACCCAGTACTTC. Residues: CASSRPGLLTKETQYF.